This T cell receptor (beta chain) was retrieved from a study of shared clonotypes between healthy human individuals. Healthy adults negative for HIV, lacking recent acute infections or vaccinations, served as donors. As for this clone: Its matching antigen is unknown. At one of its ends the junction is not consistent with the germline gene, which may arise from a read error.

General observations from the study: Specimens sampled were limited to blood, with tissue repertoires likely differing.

Sequencing was performed with immunoSEQ multiplex PCR; in TCRdb, only in-frame clones are kept and a portion is missing. The sample shows some 900,000 clones, roughly 72% of them seen only once. The germline CDR1 and CDR2 sequences are SEHNR and FQNEAQ (reference sequence). The CDR3 length is 14 residues. Sequences were obtained from memory CD4+ T cells sorted from blood. Indicated subset: CD45RA-negative fraction. This clonotype was sampled from a man younger than 35 in good health. V usage is TRBV7-9 and J usage is TRBJ2-1; D is ambiguous. CDR3 DNA sequence: TGTGCCAGCACCAAAGTGGGCTCCTTCAATGAGCAGTTCTTC. Translating it yields CASTKVGSFNEQFF.